This TCR beta chain was sequenced in a study of T cell changes during pregnancy in multiple sclerosis. Assay: immunoSEQ multiplex PCR; the TCRdb copy retains only in-frame clones and omits some. The table includes approximately 60,000 clones, over 85% detected once. The source is a female donor with multiple sclerosis, enrolled in a pregnancy study. The specimen comprised CD4+ T cells from peripheral blood mononuclear cells, sampled before pregnancy.

The CDR3 DNA follows: TGCAGCGTTGGACCGGGACAGGTGAACACCGGGGAGCTGTTTTTT. Its translation is CSVGPGQVNTGELFF. The rearrangement uses TRBV29-1 and TRBJ2-2; 8 nucleotides match TRBD1. Trimming at V came to 4 bases and at J to 1 base, leaving 5 bases not matched to a gene. There are 15 residues in the CDR3. Per the germline V gene, CDR1 is SQVTM and CDR2 is ANQGSEA.